The present T cell receptor beta chain was sequenced within a study of blood T cell repertoires in COVID-19. Overall study: The cDNA or gDNA used as material had been derived from T cells, B-cell-depleted T cells, or PBMCs.

Per the study methods: Cell counts per sample came from amplifying reference gene primers. Here immunoSEQ multiplex PCR was the method, and the copy in TCRdb shows in-frame clones only, minus some. V and J calls plus clone size are reproduced from that table; the DNA served to infer D and trimming. In the table there are about 230,000 clones, about nine tenths of which are singletons. Trimming removed 6 bases from V and 1 base from J, with 16 bases in between. In germline, CDR1 is MRHNA, CDR2 SNTAGT. This CDR3 is built from 16 residues. This clone was found once. The sequence came from a woman younger than 45 with acute COVID-19. This chain connects TRBV6-4 to TRBJ1-5; no clear D gene. Sequenced material: PBMCs or T cells enriched from blood (not recorded which). The CDR3 coding sequence is TGTGCCAGCAGCGACCGGCGGGTAGTGAGCAATCAGCCCCAGCATTTT. It codes for CASSDRRVVSNQPQHF.